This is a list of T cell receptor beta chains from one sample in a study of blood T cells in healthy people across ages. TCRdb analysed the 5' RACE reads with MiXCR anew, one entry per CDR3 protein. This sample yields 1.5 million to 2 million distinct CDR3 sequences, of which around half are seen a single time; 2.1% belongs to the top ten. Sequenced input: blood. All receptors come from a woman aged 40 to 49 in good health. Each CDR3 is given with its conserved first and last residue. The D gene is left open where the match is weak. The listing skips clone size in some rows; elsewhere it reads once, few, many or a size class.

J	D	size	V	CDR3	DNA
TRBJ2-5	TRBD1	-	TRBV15	CATSRDGSRGETQYF	TGTGCCACCAGCAGAGACGGGTCCAGGGGGGAGACCCAGTACTTC
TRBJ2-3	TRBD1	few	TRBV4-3	CASSQTGGWTDTQYF	TGCGCCAGCAGCCAGACAGGGGGCTGGACAGATACGCAGTATTTT
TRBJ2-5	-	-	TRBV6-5	CASSYTTLREETQYF	TGTGCCAGCAGTTATACTACTCTTCGCGAAGAGACCCAGTACTTC
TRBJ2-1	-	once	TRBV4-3	CASSKSSYSEQFF	TGCGCCAGCAGCAAGAGCTCCTACAGTGAGCAGTTCTTC
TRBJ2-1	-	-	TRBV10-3	CAISESSPHNEQFF	TGTGCCATCAGTGAGTCATCGCCCCACAATGAGCAGTTCTTC
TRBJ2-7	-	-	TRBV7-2	CASSLAPTYGQYF	TGTGCCAGCAGCTTAGCCCCTACCTACGGGCAGTACTTC
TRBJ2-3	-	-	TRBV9	CASTRDTDTQYF	TGTGCCAGCACCCGAGACACGGATACGCAGTATTTT
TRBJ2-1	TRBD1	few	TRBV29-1	CSVTTGTGGSYEQFF	TGCAGCGTTACAACCGGGACAGGGGGCTCTTATGAGCAGTTCTTC
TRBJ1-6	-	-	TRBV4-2	CASSQDRQLNSPLHF	TGTGCCAGCAGCCAAGATCGCCAGCTAAATTCACCCCTCCACTTT
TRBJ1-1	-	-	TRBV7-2	CASSLDSGGGPLEAFF	TGTGCCAGCAGCTTAGATTCTGGAGGAGGACCCCTTGAAGCTTTCTTT
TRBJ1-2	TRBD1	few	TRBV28	CASRYGTGLNYGYTF	TGTGCCAGCAGATATGGGACAGGACTTAACTATGGCTACACCTTC
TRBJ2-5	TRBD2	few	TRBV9	CASGTSGAEAETQYF	TGTGCCAGCGGGACTAGCGGGGCCGAAGCAGAGACCCAGTACTTC
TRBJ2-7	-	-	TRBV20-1	CSATGPRFYEQYF	TGCAGTGCCACGGGACCACGCTTCTACGAGCAGTACTTC
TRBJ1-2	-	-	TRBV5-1	CASRVSTTNYGYTF	TGCGCCAGCAGGGTCAGCACAACTAACTATGGCTACACCTTC
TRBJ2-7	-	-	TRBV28	CATVGGVGRSYEQYF	TGTGCCACAGTGGGGGGTGTTGGGAGGTCCTACGAGCAGTACTTC
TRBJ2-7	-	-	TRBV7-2	CASSYTLGDYEQYF	TGTGCCAGCAGCTATACCCTGGGGGATTACGAGCAGTACTTC
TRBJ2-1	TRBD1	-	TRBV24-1	CATSERTGYNEQFF	TGTGCCACCAGTGAGCGGACAGGGTACAATGAGCAGTTCTTC
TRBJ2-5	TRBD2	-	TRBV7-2	CASGKAGRETQYF	TGTGCCAGCGGCAAAGCGGGGCGGGAGACCCAGTACTTC
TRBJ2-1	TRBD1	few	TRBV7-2	CASSTTGVGEQFF	TGTGCCAGCAGCACAACAGGGGTTGGTGAGCAGTTCTTC
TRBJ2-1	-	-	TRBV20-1	CSARGTNRLGEQFF	TGCAGTGCTAGAGGGACTAACCGTCTTGGGGAGCAGTTCTTC
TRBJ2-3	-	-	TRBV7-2	CASSLGGQTRTDTQYF	TGTGCCAGCAGTTTGGGGGGACAGACACGCACAGATACGCAGTATTTT
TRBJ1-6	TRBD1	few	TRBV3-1	CASSSTGTALHF	TGTGCCAGCAGCTCGACAGGGACGGCCCTCCACTTT
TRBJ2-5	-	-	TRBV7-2	CASTSHPGRIQETQYF	TGTGCCAGCACCTCCCATCCGGGACGTATCCAAGAGACCCAGTACTTC
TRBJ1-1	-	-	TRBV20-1	CSAPSRIGESEAFF	TGCAGTGCTCCTAGCAGGATAGGGGAAAGTGAAGCTTTCTTT
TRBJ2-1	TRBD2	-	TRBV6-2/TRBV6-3	CASRSSGTSGGAGNEQFF	TGTGCCAGCAGAAGTTCCGGGACTAGCGGGGGGGCGGGCAATGAGCAGTTCTTC
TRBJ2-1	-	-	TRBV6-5	CASSYSGGAGVRGNEQFF	TGTGCCAGCAGTTACTCGGGGGGTGCGGGCGTAAGGGGTAATGAGCAGTTCTTC
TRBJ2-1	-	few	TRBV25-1	CASSQGGADEQFF	TGTGCCAGCAGTCAGGGGGGGGCGGATGAGCAGTTCTTC
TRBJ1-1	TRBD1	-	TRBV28	CASSPDRVRTEAFF	TGTGCCAGCAGTCCTGACAGGGTTCGCACTGAAGCTTTCTTT
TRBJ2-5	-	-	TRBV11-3	CASSYGTHQETQYF	TGTGCCAGCAGCTACGGGACTCACCAAGAGACCCAGTACTTC
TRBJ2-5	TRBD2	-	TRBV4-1	CASSPNPAGGQETQYF	TGCGCCAGCAGCCCTAATCCGGCGGGGGGACAAGAGACCCAGTACTTC
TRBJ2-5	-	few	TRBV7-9	CASSSTGAPETQYF	TGTGCCAGCAGCTCAACGGGGGCCCCGGAGACCCAGTACTTC
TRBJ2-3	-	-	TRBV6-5	CATSTDTGSTDTQYF	TGTGCCACCTCCACCGACACCGGCAGCACAGATACGCAGTATTTT
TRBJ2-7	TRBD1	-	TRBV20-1	CSALNRDRSPYEQYF	TGCAGTGCTTTAAACCGGGACAGGAGCCCCTACGAGCAGTACTTC
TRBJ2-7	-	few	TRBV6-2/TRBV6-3	CASSPTLQGYEQYF	TGTGCCAGCAGTCCCACTCTACAGGGCTACGAGCAGTACTTC
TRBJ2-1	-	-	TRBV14	CASSQDMVGVYEQFF	TGTGCCAGCAGCCAAGACATGGTCGGGGTCTATGAGCAGTTCTTC
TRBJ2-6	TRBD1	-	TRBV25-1	CASRPGTGSGANVLTF	TGTGCCAGCAGGCCCGGGACAGGATCCGGGGCCAACGTCCTGACTTTC
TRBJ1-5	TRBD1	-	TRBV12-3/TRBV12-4	CASAGQGALGNQPQHF	TGTGCCTCAGCGGGACAGGGAGCGCTGGGCAATCAGCCCCAGCATTTT
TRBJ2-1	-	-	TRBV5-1	CASSLGLAMFF	TGCGCCAGCAGCTTGGGTCTAGCGATGTTCTTC
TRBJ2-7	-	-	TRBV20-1	CSAGGWQPIGEQYF	TGCAGTGCTGGAGGGTGGCAGCCTATAGGGGAGCAGTACTTC
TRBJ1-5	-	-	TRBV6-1	CASSVGLQPQHF	TGTGCCAGCAGTGTGGGGTTGCAGCCCCAGCATTTT
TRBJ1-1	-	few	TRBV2	CASKQDLNTEAFF	TGTGCCAGCAAACAGGACCTTAACACTGAAGCTTTCTTT
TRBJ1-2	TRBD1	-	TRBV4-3	CASSPSRDSNYGYTF	TGCGCCAGCAGCCCCAGCCGGGACAGCAACTATGGCTACACCTTC
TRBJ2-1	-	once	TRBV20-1	CSASLATLPYNEQFF	TGCAGTGCTAGTTTGGCTACACTTCCCTACAATGAGCAGTTCTTC
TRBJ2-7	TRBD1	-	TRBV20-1	CSARASTGGGRYEQYF	TGCAGTGCTAGAGCCTCGACAGGGGGCGGCCGGTACGAGCAGTACTTC
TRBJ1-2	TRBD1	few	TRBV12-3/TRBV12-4	CASSFESTGGNYGYTF	TGTGCCAGCAGTTTTGAGTCGACAGGGGGGAACTATGGCTACACCTTC
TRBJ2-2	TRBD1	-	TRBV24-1	CATQQGTNTGELFF	TGTGCCACCCAACAGGGGACGAACACCGGGGAGCTGTTTTTT
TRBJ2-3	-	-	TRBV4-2	CASSQDPISGSTDTQYF	TGTGCCAGCAGCCAAGACCCGATTAGCGGAAGCACAGATACGCAGTATTTT
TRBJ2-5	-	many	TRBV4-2	CASSQPGEETQYF	TGTGCCAGCAGCCAGCCGGGAGAAGAGACCCAGTACTTC
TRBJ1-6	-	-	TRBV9	CASSVRVFESPLHF	TGTGCCAGCAGCGTACGGGTGTTTGAATCACCCCTCCACTTT
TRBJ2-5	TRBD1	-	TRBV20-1	CSASTAGGVGETQYF	TGCAGTGCTAGCACGGCAGGGGGCGTGGGAGAGACCCAGTACTTC
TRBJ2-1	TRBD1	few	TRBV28	CASSPGGREGEQFF	TGTGCCAGCAGCCCAGGGGGTAGGGAAGGCGAGCAGTTCTTC
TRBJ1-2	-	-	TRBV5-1	CASSLQGPVGYTF	TGCGCCAGCAGTCTCCAAGGGCCGGTTGGCTACACCTTC
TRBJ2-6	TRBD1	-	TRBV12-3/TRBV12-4	CASRETGDHSGANVLTF	TGTGCCAGCAGGGAGACAGGGGATCACTCTGGGGCCAACGTCCTGACTTTC
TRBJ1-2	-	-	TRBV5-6	CASSGLTEVLYGYTF	TGTGCCAGCAGTGGCTTAACAGAGGTTCTCTATGGCTACACCTTC